The present T cell receptor beta chain was sequenced within a study of Graves' ophthalmopathy and Graves' hyperthyroidism. Scientists amplified the TCR beta CDR3 regions from RNA transcripts. HTBI primers were employed in first-round RT-PCR, then a second-round multiplex PCR followed. TCRdb re-called the multiplex PCR reads through MiXCR, storing one row per CDR3 protein. The sample lists about 700,000 distinct CDR3 sequences, over 40% occurring once. The V and J ends lost 1 base and 3 bases respectively, with 7 bases between them. This CDR3 has 14 amino acids. Germline V gene lookup returns CDR1 LNHNV and CDR2 YYDKDF (reference sequence).

The sequenced sample was peripheral blood. V is TRBV15 and J is TRBJ1-3; D ambiguous. This receptor was taken from an adult man with Graves' ophthalmopathy. DNA of the CDR3: TGTGCCACCAGCAGAGTAGCGGGTGGAAACACCATATATTTT. It translates to CATSRVAGGNTIYF.